These 14 T cell receptor beta chains came from one sample sequenced in a study of blood T cell repertoires in COVID-19. Repertoires were generated with immunoSEQ multiplex PCR, while TCRdb's copy carries only in-frame clones and drops some. The repertoire holds 200,000 to 300,000 clones, with about 85% as singletons. Sequencing input: peripheral blood. Source of these receptors: a man in his 60s with acute or convalescent COVID-19.

The chain has TRBV28 and TRBJ2-2, with 7 bases that match TRBD1. The V segment lost 6 bases and the J segment 4 bases; nucleotides outside the gene matches: 2. CDR1 and CDR2 from the germline V gene are MDHEN and SYDVKM. This CDR3 contains 13 residues. CDR3 loop: CASRGQTTGELFF. CDR3 nucleotide sequence: TGTGCCAGCAGGGGACAGACCACCGGGGAGCTGTTTTTT.

This chain links TRBV18 with TRBJ1-1; D is ambiguous. The V and J ends lost 3 bases and 6 bases respectively, with 8 bases between them. CDR1 KGHSH and CDR2 LQKENI come from the germline V gene. This CDR3 has 12 residues. The CDR3 protein is CASSPRRSEAFF. The CDR3 DNA sequence: TGTGCCAGCTCACCGAGGCGCTCTGAAGCTTTCTTT.

The genes are TRBV5-1 and TRBJ2-2; D gene uncertain. Looked up from germline, CDR1 is SGHRS and CDR2 is YFSETQ. CDR3 length equals 16 residues. V was trimmed by 4 bases and J by 3 bases, leaving 16 bases between them. The CDR3 DNA is TGCGCCAGCAGCCTAAGATATCCGACTGACACCGGGGAGCTGTTTTTT. It specifies CASSLRYPTDTGELFF.

V usage is TRBV19 and J usage is TRBJ1-2; TRBD1 is a possible D gene (6 bases). The CDR3 contains 15 residues. Germline V gene lookup returns CDR1 LNHDA and CDR2 SQIVND (reference sequence). The V end lost 2 bases, the J end lost 4 bases, and 14 bases lay between the germline ends. The chain's CDR3 is CASSITQRTVYGYTF. The CDR3, as DNA: TGTGCCAGTAGTATAACTCAACGGACAGTCTATGGCTACACCTTC.

The chain uses TRBV29-1 and TRBJ2-1, with D possibly matching TRBD2 (5 bases). V dropped 5 bases and J dropped 9 bases, with 20 bases sitting between them. This CDR3 region has 14 residues. CDR1 and CDR2 (germline): SQVTM, ANQGSEA. This CDR3 is CSVTAASPRGEQFF. The CDR3 region has the DNA TGCAGCGTTACGGCGGCTAGCCCCCGGGGTGAGCAGTTCTTC.

This clone was found once. This chain uses TRBV10-1 with TRBJ2-7, with TRBD1 identical over 8 bases. CDR1 is WNHNN, CDR2 SYGVQD, per germline (reference sequence). The CDR3 covers 15 residues. Trimming took 5 bases from V and 5 from J; bases not matched to a gene: 11. The CDR3 region is CASSFSGTGRDEQYF. CDR3 coding DNA: TGCGCCAGCAGTTTCTCCGGGACAGGTCGCGACGAGCAGTACTTC.

This clone came up once. Other nucleotide sequences in the sample specify the same CDR3. The gene calls are TRBV5-1 and TRBJ2-7; 8 nucleotides align to TRBD1. This CDR3 is 14 amino acids long. Germline-derived CDR1 and CDR2 are SGHRS and YFSETQ. The ends lost 5 bases at V and 2 bases at J; junction bases unmatched: 6. The CDR3 spells CASSLGQGAYEQYF. DNA of the CDR3: TGCGCCAGCAGTTTAGGACAGGGCGCCTACGAGCAGTACTTC.

DNA of the CDR3: TGTGCCACCGGTACTACGGCTAGCAATCAGCCCCAGCATTTT. Its protein is CATGTTASNQPQHF. The gene calls are TRBV15 and TRBJ1-5; unclear D gene. Germline loops: CDR1 LNHNV, CDR2 YYDKDF (reference sequence). V was clipped by 8 bases and J by 0 bases, with 11 bases between them. CDR3 size: 14 residues.

DNA of the CDR3: TGCAGCGCCGGGGACTTCACCTACGAGCAGTACTTC. Its translation is CSAGDFTYEQYF. The chain combines TRBV29-1 with TRBJ2-7; tentatively, D is TRBD2 (6 bases). Germline-derived CDR1 and CDR2 are SQVTM and ANQGSEA. V was pared by 7 bases and J by 2 bases, with 12 bases between. This CDR3 contains 12 residues.

In regard to this clone: Other DNA sequences in this sample translate to the same CDR3. The chain links TRBV12-3 or TRBV12-4 to TRBJ1-5; D ambiguous. The CDR3 totals 11 residues. V gave up 3 bases and J gave up 6 bases, with 3 bases separating them. CDR3 sequence reads: CASSFSQPQHF. DNA for the CDR3: TGTGCCAGCAGTTTTAGTCAGCCCCAGCATTTT.

This CDR3 reads CASSLTGGNIQYF. CDR3 DNA: TGTGCCAGCAGTTTAACAGGGGGTAACATTCAGTACTTC. This chain joins TRBV28 and TRBJ2-4; 8 nucleotides align to TRBD1. Trimming removed 2 bases from V and 7 bases from J; junction bases left unmatched: 1. This CDR3 has 13 residues. Germline V gives CDR1 MDHEN, CDR2 SYDVKM.

The chain links TRBV10-3 to TRBJ1-3; D remains ambiguous. The germline V gene has CDR1 ENHRY and CDR2 SYGVKD. Trimming cost V 7 bases and J 4 bases, with 8 bases left between them. The CDR3 length is 12 residues. For the CDR3, the DNA is TGTGCCATCAAGAGGGAGGGAAACACCATATATTTT. Amino acid sequence: CAIKREGNTIYF.

This clone was detected only a few times. The chain combines TRBV4-2 with TRBJ2-1; weak D call: TRBD1 (5 bases). The CDR3 runs 17 residues. The germline gives CDR1 LGHNA, CDR2 YNFKEQ. The V gene lost 1 base and the J gene lost 1 base, with 14 bases spanning the gap. This chain's CDR3 is CASSQAARTGSYNEQFF. For the CDR3, the DNA is TGTGCCAGCAGCCAAGCGGCGCGCACAGGTTCCTACAATGAGCAGTTCTTC.

The chain uses TRBV10-3 and TRBJ2-1, with 7 nucleotides matching TRBD2. V gave up 3 bases and J gave up 0 bases; unmatched junction bases: 5. The germline V gene encodes CDR1 ENHRY and CDR2 SYGVKD. The CDR3 runs 16 residues. Here the CDR3 reads CAISEGPGGSYNEQFF. The CDR3 nucleotides are TGTGCCATCAGTGAAGGCCCGGGGGGCTCCTACAATGAGCAGTTCTTC.